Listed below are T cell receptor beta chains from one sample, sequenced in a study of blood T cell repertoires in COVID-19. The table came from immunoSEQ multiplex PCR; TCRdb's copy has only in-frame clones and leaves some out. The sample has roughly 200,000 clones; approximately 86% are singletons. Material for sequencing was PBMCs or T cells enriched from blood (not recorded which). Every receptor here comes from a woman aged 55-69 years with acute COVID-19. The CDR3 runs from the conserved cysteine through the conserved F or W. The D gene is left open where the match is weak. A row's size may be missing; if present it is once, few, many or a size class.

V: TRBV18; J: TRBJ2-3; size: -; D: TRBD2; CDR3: CASSLYGASGRTDTQYF; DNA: TGTGCCAGCTCTCTTTATGGGGCTAGCGGGCGCACAGATACGCAGTATTTT
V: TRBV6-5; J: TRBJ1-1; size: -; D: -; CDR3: CASREGEGEAFF; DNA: TGTGCCAGCAGAGAGGGAGAGGGCGAAGCTTTCTTT
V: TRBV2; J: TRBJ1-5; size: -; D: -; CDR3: CASRQGENQPQHF; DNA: TGTGCCAGCAGACAGGGCGAAAATCAGCCCCAGCATTTT
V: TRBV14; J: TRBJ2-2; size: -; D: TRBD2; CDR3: CASSQFRPGLALNTGELFF; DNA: TGTGCCAGCAGCCAATTCCGACCGGGACTAGCTTTAAACACCGGGGAGCTGTTTTTT
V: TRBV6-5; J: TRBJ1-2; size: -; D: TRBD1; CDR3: CASSLGTANYGYTF; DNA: TGTGCCAGCAGTCTCGGGACAGCCAACTATGGCTACACCTTC
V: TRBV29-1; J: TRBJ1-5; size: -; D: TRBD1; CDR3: CSVRQGGGNQPQHF; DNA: TGCAGCGTTCGACAGGGGGGAGGCAATCAGCCCCAGCATTTT
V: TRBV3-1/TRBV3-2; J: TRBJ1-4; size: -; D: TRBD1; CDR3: CAIGTGGEKLFF; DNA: TGTGCCATCGGGACAGGGGGAGAAAAACTGTTTTTT
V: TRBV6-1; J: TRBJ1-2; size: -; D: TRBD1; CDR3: CASSETWTGAGYTF; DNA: TGTGCCAGCAGTGAAACCTGGACAGGGGCCGGCTACACCTTC
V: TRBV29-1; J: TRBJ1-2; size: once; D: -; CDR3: CSVEVGRGGYTF; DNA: TGCAGCGTTGAAGTGGGGCGGGGTGGCTACACCTTC
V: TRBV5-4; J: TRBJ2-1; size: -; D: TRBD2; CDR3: CASSLAGSSYNEQFF; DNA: TGTGCCAGCAGCTTAGCGGGAAGCTCCTACAATGAGCAGTTCTTC
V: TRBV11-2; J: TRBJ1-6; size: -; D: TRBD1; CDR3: CASSLGRGQGAYSPLHF; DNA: TGTGCCAGCAGCTTGGGGAGGGGACAGGGGGCTTATTCACCCCTCCACTTT
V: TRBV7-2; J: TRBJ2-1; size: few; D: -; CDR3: CASSLGQRNTPNEQFF; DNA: TGTGCCAGCAGCTTAGGGCAGCGGAACACCCCCAATGAGCAGTTCTTC
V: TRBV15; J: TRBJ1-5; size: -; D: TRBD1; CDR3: CATSRTGKGQPQHF; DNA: TGTGCCACCAGTAGGACAGGGAAGGGCCAGCCCCAGCATTTT
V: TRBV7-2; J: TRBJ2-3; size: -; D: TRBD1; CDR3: CASSLESPGQGARDTQYF; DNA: TGTGCCAGCAGCTTAGAGAGCCCGGGACAGGGGGCAAGAGATACGCAGTATTTT
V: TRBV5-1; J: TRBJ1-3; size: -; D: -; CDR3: CASSLAGVAIYF; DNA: TGCGCCAGCAGCTTGGCCGGGGTCGCCATATATTTT